These 7 T cell receptor beta chains were all obtained from the same sample, sequenced in a study of post-analysis software for immune sequencing data. For these TCRs, the target antigens are not known. Study-wide results and limits: The five TRBV segments detected at higher frequency in patients than in controls included TRBV5-6, TRBV5-1 and TRBV20-1.

Presence of unique molecular identifiers characterized the TCR beta cDNA libraries. TCRdb re-derived calls from the PCR reads in MiXCR, one entry per CDR3 protein. The sample yields some 690,000 distinct CDR3 sequences, approximately 59% seen once. The sequenced material came from blood. These receptors came from a girl aged 2-15 years with multiple sclerosis.

The genes are TRBV6-5 and TRBJ1-1; D unclear. With 8 bases removed from V and 1 base from J, the gap between germline ends came to 14 bases. There are 14 residues in the CDR3. CDR1 is MNHEY and CDR2 is SVGAGI in the germline V gene. CDR3: CASAATRSNTEAFF. The CDR3 DNA reads TGTGCCAGCGCGGCGACCAGATCGAACACTGAAGCTTTCTTT.

The J gene is TRBJ2-5, the V gene TRBV10-3; no definite D call. This CDR3 has 13 residues. Germline assignment: CDR1 ENHRY and CDR2 SYGVKD. Trimming removed 3 bases from V and 2 bases from J, with 7 bases in between. Written as DNA, the CDR3 is TGTGCCATCAGTGATAGACGGCAAGAGACCCAGTACTTC. Protein product: CAISDRRQETQYF.

The chain recombines TRBV5-1 with TRBJ2-5; D perhaps matches TRBD1 (5 bases). This CDR3 is 13 amino acids long. Trimming shortened V by 3 bases and J by 3 bases, and 9 bases separated the two germline ends. In germline, CDR1 is SGHRS, CDR2 YFSETQ. The CDR3 DNA reads TGCGCCAGCAGCTCTGACAGAAAAGAGACCCAGTACTTC. It is translated as CASSSDRKETQYF.

The V and J genes are TRBV4-1 and TRBJ1-6; no reliable D call. V was trimmed by 1 base and J by 2 bases, leaving 9 bases between them. CDR1 and CDR2 (germline): MGHRA, YSYEKL. The CDR3 contains 16 residues. CDR3 loop: CASSQVFRTYNSPLHF. The CDR3 region has the DNA TGCGCCAGCAGCCAAGTATTCCGGACCTATAATTCACCCCTCCACTTT.

The chain is built from TRBV9 and TRBJ1-2; D is undetermined. Germline-derived CDR1 and CDR2 are SGDLS and YYNGEE. The CDR3 contains 12 residues. Trimming left V 8 bases short and J 8 bases short, with 16 bases between. DNA of the CDR3: TGTGCCAGTCCCACCGCTGACTTAGGCTACACCTTC. Amino acids: CASPTADLGYTF.

This chain uses TRBV3-1 with TRBJ1-2; possibly TRBD1 for D (5 bases). Deletions cut 3 bases from V and 4 bases from J, with 15 bases between. The CDR3 loop spans 15 amino acids. Germline V CDR1 and CDR2: LGHDT, YNNKEL (reference sequence). CDR3: CASSQTAGRTYGYTF. The CDR3 coding sequence is TGTGCCAGCAGCCAGACCGCGGGACGGACCTATGGCTACACCTTC. Full variable domain (remainder filled in from reference TRBV3-1 and TRBJ1-2): DTAVSQTPKYLVTQMGNDKSIKCEQNLGHDTMYWYKQDSKKFLKIMFSYNNKELIINETVPNRFSPKSPDKAHLNLHINSLELGDSAVYFCASSQTAGRTYGYTFGSGTRLTVV.

This clonotype was found once. V gene TRBV12-3 or TRBV12-4 combines with J gene TRBJ2-4; TRBD2 matches 9 bases. This CDR3 comprises 16 residues. The V segment lost 6 bases and the J segment 6 bases; nucleotides outside the gene matches: 12. This CDR3 is CASSPGWSSGGNIQYF. CDR3 coding DNA: TGTGCCAGCAGCCCCGGCTGGAGTAGCGGGGGAAACATTCAGTACTTC.